Reported below is one TCR beta chain. Its specificity is not known. These data come from a study of blood T cells in healthy people across ages. Then a second PCR, running roughly 7 to 11 cycles, was carried out with a sample-barcoded 5' primer and a J-beta primer mix. Researchers report that a template-switch adaptor with 12 random nucleotides tagged each cDNA molecule. CDR3-containing paired-end reads numbering at least 2.5 million came from each sample. From the 5' RACE reads, TCRdb called clonotypes with MiXCR, one entry per CDR3 protein. The sample lists 1.2 million to 1.5 million distinct CDR3 sequences; 59% were seen once. General observations from the study: Strongly correlated with naive T cell percentage was TCR beta diversity.

Trimming pared 4 bases from V and 5 bases from J, leaving 17 bases between. The CDR3 extends over 16 amino acids. The genes are TRBV12-3 or TRBV12-4 and TRBJ2-2; D could derive from TRBD1 or TRBD2 (6 bases each). The sample was blood. The origin of this receptor is a young man in good health. CDR3 nucleotides: TGTGCCAGCAGTTCGACTAGAGGGGGGATAACCGGGGAGCTGTTTTTT. Translating gives CASSSTRGGITGELFF.